These 4 T cell receptor beta chains share one sample of origin, sequenced in a study of blood T cell repertoires in COVID-19. Assay: immunoSEQ multiplex PCR; the TCRdb copy retains only in-frame clones and omits some. This table has hundreds of thousands of clones, 89% appearing once. Sequencing was done on a sample of peripheral blood. Receptor source: a man in his sixties who had recovered from COVID-19.

The rearrangement uses TRBV7-2 and TRBJ2-7; tentatively, D is TRBD1 (7 bases). CDR1 SGHTA and CDR2 FQGNSA come from the germline V gene. V lost 5 bases to trimming and J lost 7 bases, with 18 bases between them. There are 14 residues in the CDR3. CDR3 in DNA: TGTGCCAGCAGCGAACAGGGGACTCTCAAGGAGCAGTACTTC. This encodes CASSEQGTLKEQYF. Using reference TRBV7-2 and TRBJ2-7 for the parts outside the CDR3, the full variable domain is GAGVSQSPSNKVTEKGKDVELRCDPISGHTALYWYRQSLGQGLEFLIYFQGNSAPDKSGLPSDRFSAERTGGSVSTLTIQRTQQEDSAVYLCASSEQGTLKEQYFGPGTRLTVT.

This chain links TRBV5-1 with TRBJ2-1; 12 nucleotides agree with TRBD2. CDR1 is SGHRS, CDR2 YFSETQ, per germline. The CDR3 is 15 residues long. V lost 10 bases and J lost 7; bases outside the gene matches: 12. In nucleotides, the CDR3 is TGCGCCGGATCCCGGGGACTAGCGGGCATGAATGAGCAGTTCTTC. This translates into CAGSRGLAGMNEQFF. Filled out from reference TRBV5-1 and TRBJ2-1, the complete variable domain reads KAGVTQTPRYLIKTRGQQVTLSCSPISGHRSVSWYQQTPGQGLQFLFEYFSETQRNKGNFPGRFSGRQFSNSRSEMNVSTLELGDSALYLCAGSRGLAGMNEQFFGPGTRLTVL.

This clone was recorded only once. The chain combines TRBV15 with TRBJ1-4; TRBD1 might be the D (5 bases). This CDR3 comprises 16 residues. The V gene's germline CDR1 is LNHNV and CDR2 YYDKDF (reference sequence). V was clipped by 0 bases and J by 8 bases, with 16 bases between them. The CDR3 sequence: CATSRDPIGGGEKLFF. In DNA form, the CDR3 reads TGTGCCACCAGCAGAGATCCCATTGGGGGAGGAGAAAAACTGTTTTTT.

V gene TRBV2 combines with J gene TRBJ2-3; 7 positions agree with TRBD1. With V trimmed by 6 bases and J by 0 bases, 6 bases remained unmatched. Germline V gene data show CDR1 as SNHLY and CDR2 as FYNNEI. The CDR3 has 15 residues. CDR3 sequence (DNA): TGTGCCAGCAGCTACGACAGGGTTAGCACAGATACGCAGTATTTT. This sequence encodes CASSYDRVSTDTQYF.